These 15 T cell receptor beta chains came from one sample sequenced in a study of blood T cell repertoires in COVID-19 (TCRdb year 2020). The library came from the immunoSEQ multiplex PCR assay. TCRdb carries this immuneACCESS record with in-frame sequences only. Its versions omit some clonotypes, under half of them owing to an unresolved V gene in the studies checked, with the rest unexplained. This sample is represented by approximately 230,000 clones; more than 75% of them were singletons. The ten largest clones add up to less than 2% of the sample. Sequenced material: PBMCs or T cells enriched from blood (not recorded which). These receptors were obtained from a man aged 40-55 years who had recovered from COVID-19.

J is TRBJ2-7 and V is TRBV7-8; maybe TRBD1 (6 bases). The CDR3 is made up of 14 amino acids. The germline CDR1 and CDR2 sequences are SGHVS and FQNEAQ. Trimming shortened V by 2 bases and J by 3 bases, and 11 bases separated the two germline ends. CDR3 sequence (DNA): TGTGCCAGCAGCTTATCGGGACACGACTACGAGCAGTACTTC. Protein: CASSLSGHDYEQYF. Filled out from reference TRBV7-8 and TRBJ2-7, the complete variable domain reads GAGVSQSPRYKVAKRGQDVALRCDPISGHVSLFWYQQALGQGPEFLTYFQNEAQLDKSGLPSDRFFAERPEGSVSTLKIQRTQQEDSAVYLCASSLSGHDYEQYFGPGTRLTVT.

The CDR3, as DNA: TGTGCCAGCAGAGCGGGACAGGGTTTTAATGAAAAACTGTTTTTT. Amino acid sequence: CASRAGQGFNEKLFF. The chain links TRBV2 to TRBJ1-4; 9 nucleotides agree with TRBD1. From germline, CDR1 is SNHLY and CDR2 FYNNEI. The CDR3 has 15 residues. The V gene end was trimmed by 6 bases and the J gene end by 4 bases; junction bases not matched to a gene: 6.

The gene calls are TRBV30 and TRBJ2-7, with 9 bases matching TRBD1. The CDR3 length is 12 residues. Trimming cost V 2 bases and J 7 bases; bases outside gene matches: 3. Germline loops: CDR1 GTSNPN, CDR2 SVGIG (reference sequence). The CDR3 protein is CAWSPGTGEQYF. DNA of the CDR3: TGTGCCTGGAGTCCCGGGACAGGGGAGCAGTACTTC.

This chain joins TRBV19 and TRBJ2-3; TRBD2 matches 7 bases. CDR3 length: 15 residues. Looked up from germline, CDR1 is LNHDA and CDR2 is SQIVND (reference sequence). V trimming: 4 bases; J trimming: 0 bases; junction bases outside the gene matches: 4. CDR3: CASSNLADSTDTQYF. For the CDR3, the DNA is TGTGCCAGTAGTAACCTAGCGGATAGCACAGATACGCAGTATTTT.

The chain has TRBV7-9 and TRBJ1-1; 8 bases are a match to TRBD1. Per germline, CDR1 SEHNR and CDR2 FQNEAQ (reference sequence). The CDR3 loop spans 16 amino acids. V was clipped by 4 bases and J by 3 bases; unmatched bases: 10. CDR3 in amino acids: CASSSSTGGWDTEAFF. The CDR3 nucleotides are TGTGCCAGCAGCTCCTCAACAGGGGGTTGGGACACTGAAGCTTTCTTT. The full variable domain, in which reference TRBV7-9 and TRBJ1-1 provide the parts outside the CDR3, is DTGVSQNPRHKITKRGQNVTFRCDPISEHNRLYWYRQTLGQGPEFLTYFQNEAQLEKSRLLSDRFSAERPKGSFSTLEIQRTEQGDSAMYLCASSSSTGGWDTEAFFGQGTRLTVV.

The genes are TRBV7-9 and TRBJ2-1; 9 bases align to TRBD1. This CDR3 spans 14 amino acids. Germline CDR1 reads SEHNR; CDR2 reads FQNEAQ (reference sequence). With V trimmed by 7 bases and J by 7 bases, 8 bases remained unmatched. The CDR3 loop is CASTSDRGWNEQFF. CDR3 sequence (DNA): TGTGCCAGCACCAGCGACAGGGGGTGGAATGAGCAGTTCTTC.

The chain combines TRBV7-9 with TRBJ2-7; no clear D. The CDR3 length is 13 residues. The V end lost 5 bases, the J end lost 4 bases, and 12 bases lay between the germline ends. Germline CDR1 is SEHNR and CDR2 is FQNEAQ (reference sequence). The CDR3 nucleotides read TGTGCCAGCAGCAAAAGCGCGTCTTACGAGCAGTACTTC. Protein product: CASSKSASYEQYF.

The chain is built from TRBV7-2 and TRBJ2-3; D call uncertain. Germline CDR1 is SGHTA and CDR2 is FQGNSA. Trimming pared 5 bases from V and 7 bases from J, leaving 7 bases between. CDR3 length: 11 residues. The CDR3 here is CASSRAYTQYF. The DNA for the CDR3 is TGTGCCAGCAGCCGCGCCTATACGCAGTATTTT.

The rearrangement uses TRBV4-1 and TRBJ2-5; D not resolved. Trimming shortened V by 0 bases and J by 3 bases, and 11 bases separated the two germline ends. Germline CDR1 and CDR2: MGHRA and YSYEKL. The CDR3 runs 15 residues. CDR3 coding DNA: TGCGCCAGCAGCCAAGACCGGAGAGGCAAAGAGACCCAGTACTTC. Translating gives CASSQDRRGKETQYF.

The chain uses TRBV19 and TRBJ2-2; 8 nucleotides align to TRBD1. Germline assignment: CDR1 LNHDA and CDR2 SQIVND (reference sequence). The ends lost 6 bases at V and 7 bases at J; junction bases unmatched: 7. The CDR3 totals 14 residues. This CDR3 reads CASSSQGADGELFF. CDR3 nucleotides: TGTGCCAGTAGCTCGCAGGGGGCGGACGGGGAGCTGTTTTTT.

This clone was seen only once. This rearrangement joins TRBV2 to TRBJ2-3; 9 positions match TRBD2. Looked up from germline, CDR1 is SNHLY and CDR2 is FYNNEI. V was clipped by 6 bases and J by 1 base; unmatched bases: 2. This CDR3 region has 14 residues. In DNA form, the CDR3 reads TGTGCCAGCAGCTGGACTAGCGGCACAGATACGCAGTATTTT. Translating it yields CASSWTSGTDTQYF.

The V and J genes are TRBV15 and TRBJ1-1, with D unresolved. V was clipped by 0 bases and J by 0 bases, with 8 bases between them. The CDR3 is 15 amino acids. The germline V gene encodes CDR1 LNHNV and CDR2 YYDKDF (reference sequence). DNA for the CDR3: TGTGCCACCAGCAGAGACACCTACTTGAACACTGAAGCTTTCTTT. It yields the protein CATSRDTYLNTEAFF.

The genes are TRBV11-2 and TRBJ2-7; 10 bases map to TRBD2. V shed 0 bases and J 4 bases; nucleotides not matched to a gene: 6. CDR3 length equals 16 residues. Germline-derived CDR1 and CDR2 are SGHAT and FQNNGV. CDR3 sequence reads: CASSLDGASGGYEQYF. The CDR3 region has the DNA TGTGCCAGCAGCTTAGATGGGGCTAGCGGGGGTTACGAGCAGTACTTC.

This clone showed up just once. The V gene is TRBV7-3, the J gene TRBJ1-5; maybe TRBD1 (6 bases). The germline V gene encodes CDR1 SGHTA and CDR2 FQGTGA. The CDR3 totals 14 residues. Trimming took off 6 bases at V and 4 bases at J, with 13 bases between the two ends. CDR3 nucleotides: TGTGCCAGCAGTCATCGACAGGCTAATCAGCCCCAGCATTTT. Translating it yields CASSHRQANQPQHF.

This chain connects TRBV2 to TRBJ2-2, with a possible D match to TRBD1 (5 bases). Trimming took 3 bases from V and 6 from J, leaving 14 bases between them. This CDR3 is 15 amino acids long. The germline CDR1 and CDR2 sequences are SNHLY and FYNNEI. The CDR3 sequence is CASSDARVMPGELFF. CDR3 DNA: TGTGCCAGCAGTGACGCCAGGGTTATGCCCGGGGAGCTGTTTTTT.